This is a list of T cell receptor beta chains from one sample in a study of cytomegalovirus exposure and HLA in healthy donors. The method was immunoSEQ multiplex PCR; TCRdb's version includes in-frame clones alone and lacks a portion of them. The sample yields 58,000 or so clones, about 72% seen once. Sequencing used PBMCs. Receptor source: a man between 45 and 60 years old in good health and CMV-seropositive. CDR3s include the opening cysteine and the closing phenylalanine or tryptophan. The order of the fields is clone size, V gene, J gene, D gene, CDR3 length, CDR3 DNA, CDR3 protein. A D gene is named only where the DNA matches it firmly. Clone size, where shown, is once, few, many, or a class for clones that have expanded.

NA	TRBV5-6	TRBJ1-2	NA	14	TGTGCCAGCAGCTTCTTCCAGGTTCGATATGGCTACACCTTC	CASSFFQVRYGYTF
NA	TRBV18	TRBJ2-1	NA	11	TGTGCCAGCTCCCGGGGTAATGAGCAGTTCTTC	CASSRGNEQFF
NA	TRBV9	TRBJ2-1	TRBD1	15	TGTGCCAGCAGCATAGGGACAGGGGGCCGGAATGAGCAGTTCTTC	CASSIGTGGRNEQFF
NA	TRBV7-2	TRBJ1-6	NA	15	TGTGCCAGCAGCTTAGCGAGGACGGGGGATTCACCCCTCCACTTT	CASSLARTGDSPLHF
NA	TRBV5-5	TRBJ1-1	NA	15	TGTGCCAGCAGCTTTGTTCAGGGGTCAAACACTGAAGCTTTCTTT	CASSFVQGSNTEAFF
NA	TRBV11-3	TRBJ2-7	TRBD1	13	TGTGCCAGCAGCTCGACAGGGCTCCACGAGCAGTACTTC	CASSSTGLHEQYF
once	TRBV2	TRBJ2-1	TRBD2	16	TGTGCCAGCAGCCCACCGACTAGCGGGAGATTGGTTGAGCAGTTCTTC	CASSPPTSGRLVEQFF
NA	TRBV28	TRBJ1-3	NA	15	TGTGCCAGCAGTTTAGTAGCGGTCTCTGGAAACACCATATATTTT	CASSLVAVSGNTIYF
once	TRBV11-2	TRBJ2-3	NA	19	TGTGCCAGCAGCCCCTCGGTCGGGAGTCCCATTTTCTTCACAGATACGCAGTATTTT	CASSPSVGSPIFFTDTQYF
NA	TRBV7-8	TRBJ2-1	NA	16	TGTGCCAGCAGCTTCAAACCTAGCGAAACCTACAATGAGCAGTTCTTC	CASSFKPSETYNEQFF
NA	TRBV7-2	TRBJ2-3	TRBD2	19	TGTGCCAGCAGCCAAGTACCGCCACTAGCGGGGGGGAGCACAGATACGCAGTATTTT	CASSQVPPLAGGSTDTQYF
NA	TRBV27	TRBJ2-7	NA	14	TGTGCCAGCCGCCCCATTACAAGCTCCTACGAGCAGTACTTC	CASRPITSSYEQYF
once	TRBV9	TRBJ2-3	NA	16	TGTGCCAGCAGCGCCCCCCTACTAGCTAGCACAGATACGCAGTATTTT	CASSAPLLASTDTQYF
NA	TRBV6-5	TRBJ1-6	NA	14	TGTGCCAGCAGTTACAGGGGGATAAATTCACCCCTCCACTTT	CASSYRGINSPLHF
NA	TRBV30	TRBJ2-3	TRBD1	15	TGTGCCTGGAGTGCCCGGGACAGAACTTCAGATACGCAGTATTTT	CAWSARDRTSDTQYF
NA	TRBV7-2	TRBJ2-7	TRBD1	16	TGTGCCAGCAGCTTAGCATTCGGACAGGGAACCTACGAGCAGTACTTC	CASSLAFGQGTYEQYF
once	TRBV7-8	TRBJ1-1	NA	18	TGTGCCAGCAGCCCTGGGTGGGCAGGCCCCACGATGAACACTGAAGCTTTCTTT	CASSPGWAGPTMNTEAFF
NA	TRBV30	TRBJ1-1	NA	13	TGTGCCTGGAGTTCGTACCGGGAAACTGAAGCTTTCTTT	CAWSSYRETEAFF
NA	TRBV5-1	TRBJ2-3	TRBD2	17	TGCGCCAGCAGCCCCTCCACTAGCGGGTCAAGCACAGATACGCAGTATTTT	CASSPSTSGSSTDTQYF
few	TRBV5-6	TRBJ1-3	NA	17	TGTGCCAGCAGCTCTCCTGGTCGGTCGAGCTCTGGAAACACCATATATTTT	CASSSPGRSSSGNTIYF
NA	TRBV7-9	TRBJ2-1	TRBD2	14	TGTGCCAGCAGCGTTGGCGGGAGCTACAATGAGCAGTTCTTC	CASSVGGSYNEQFF
NA	TRBV4-1	TRBJ2-7	NA	14	TGCGCCAGCAGCCAAGGTCCCATCGGGTACGAGCAGTACTTC	CASSQGPIGYEQYF
NA	TRBV5-4	TRBJ1-3	NA	16	TGTGCCAGCAGCTTGGATCAGGCCATCTCTGGAAACACCATATATTTT	CASSLDQAISGNTIYF
NA	TRBV7-9	TRBJ2-7	NA	9	TGTGCCGTAGGGGGCGAGCAGTACTTC	CAVGGEQYF
NA	TRBV10-2	TRBJ1-5	TRBD1	15	TGCGCCAGCGGCGGGACAGGGTATAGCAATCAGCCCCAGCATTTT	CASGGTGYSNQPQHF
few	TRBV19	TRBJ1-2	NA	16	TGTGCCAGTAGTATAGATTACAGTCGAGACCGGCATGGCTACACCTTC	CASSIDYSRDRHGYTF
NA	TRBV5-1	TRBJ1-3	NA	15	TGCGCCAGCAGCTTGGAGGGGAGGACTGGAAACACCATATATTTT	CASSLEGRTGNTIYF
NA	TRBV5-1	TRBJ2-5	TRBD2	15	TGCGCCAGCAGGGGGACTAGGGCCTCGGCAGAGACCCAGTACTTC	CASRGTRASAETQYF
NA	TRBV5-5	TRBJ1-1	TRBD1	16	TGTGCCAGCAGCCGAACAGGGGGATACTCGAACACTGAAGCTTTCTTT	CASSRTGGYSNTEAFF
once	TRBV19	TRBJ2-6	NA	18	TGTGCCAGTAGTATAGCCGCTACAGCAGACTCTGGGGCCAACGTCCTGACTTTC	CASSIAATADSGANVLTF
NA	TRBV28	TRBJ2-1	NA	14	TGTGCCAGCAGTTTTTGGGTGGAGACAGCAAAGCAGTTCTTC	CASSFWVETAKQFF
NA	TRBV29-1	TRBJ2-7	TRBD1	13	TGCAGCGTTGGCGGACAGGGGGCGGGGGAGCAGTACTTC	CSVGGQGAGEQYF
NA	TRBV12-2	TRBJ2-3	NA	13	TGTGCAAGTCGCTCCCGAGTCGGGGATACGCAGTATTTT	CASRSRVGDTQYF
NA	TRBV10-1	TRBJ2-2	TRBD2	17	TGCGCCAGCAGCGACATAGGACTAGCGGACCGCACCGGGGAGCTGTTTTTT	CASSDIGLADRTGELFF
NA	TRBV9	TRBJ2-2	TRBD2	15	TGTGCCAGCAGCGTAGCGGGAGGGGGCACCGGGGAGCTGTTTTTT	CASSVAGGGTGELFF
NA	TRBV19	TRBJ1-5	NA	14	TGTGCCAGTCGGGAGGGAACGGGCAATCAGCCCCAGCATTTT	CASREGTGNQPQHF
NA	TRBV19	TRBJ2-7	NA	15	TGTGCCAGTAGGCCTGCTGGGGGCCCCTCCTACGAGCAGTACTTC	CASRPAGGPSYEQYF
NA	TRBV2	TRBJ1-1	TRBD1	14	TGTGCAAGGGGACAGGGGGCGCCTGGCACTGAAGCTTTCTTT	CARGQGAPGTEAFF
NA	TRBV29-1	TRBJ2-1	TRBD1	14	TGCAGCGTTGCGCGGCAGGGGGCTGGCAATGAGCAGTTCTTC	CSVARQGAGNEQFF
NA	TRBV5-4	TRBJ2-3	NA	13	TGTGCCAGCAGCTTAGCGGGCACAGATACGCAGTATTTT	CASSLAGTDTQYF
NA	TRBV30	TRBJ1-2	TRBD1	13	TGTGCCTCCGCCCGGGACAGGGTCTATGGCTACACCTTC	CASARDRVYGYTF
NA	TRBV29-1	TRBJ2-1	TRBD1	14	TGCAGCGTTACACCCGGGACAGGGCAGCGCGAGCAGTTCTTC	CSVTPGTGQREQFF
few	TRBV9	TRBJ2-2	TRBD2	17	TGTGCCAGCAGCCTAGCACTAGCGGGGGTGGGCACCGGGGAGCTGTTTTTT	CASSLALAGVGTGELFF
NA	TRBV9	TRBJ1-6	TRBD1	15	TGTGCCAGCAGCGTAGCCGGACAGGGTGTCTCACCCCTCCACTTT	CASSVAGQGVSPLHF
NA	TRBV11-2	TRBJ2-7	NA	14	TGTGCCAGCAGACACCGAGCGGCCTCCTACGAGCAGTACTTC	CASRHRAASYEQYF
NA	TRBV2	TRBJ2-2	TRBD1	15	TGTGCCAGCAGTTTGACAGGGGGAAGGTCCGGGGAGCTGTTTTTT	CASSLTGGRSGELFF
NA	TRBV29-1	TRBJ2-5	TRBD2	12	TGCAGCGTCGGACTAGCCGGTGCGACCCAGTACTTC	CSVGLAGATQYF
NA	TRBV19	TRBJ1-2	TRBD1	14	TGTGCCTCCGAGCGCAGGGGGCCCAACTATGGCTACACCTTC	CASERRGPNYGYTF
NA	TRBV12-5	TRBJ1-2	TRBD1	14	TGTGCTAGTGGTCTTGGGACAGTCAACTATGGCTACACCTTC	CASGLGTVNYGYTF
NA	TRBV6-5	TRBJ1-1	NA	12	TGTGCCAGCAGCAGGGGGAACACTGAAGCTTTCTTT	CASSRGNTEAFF
NA	TRBV27	TRBJ2-7	TRBD1	14	TGTGCCAGCAGTCCGAGACAGGGTCCCTACGAGCAGTACTTC	CASSPRQGPYEQYF
NA	TRBV27	TRBJ2-6	TRBD2	21	TGTGCCAGCAGTTTATGGGGGGTCACCACTAGCGGTCCCTCTGGGGCCAACGTCCTGACTTTC	CASSLWGVTTSGPSGANVLTF
once	TRBV27	TRBJ1-1	NA	16	TGTGCCAGCAGTTTACTAAGTTATGGTATGAACACTGAAGCTTTCTTT	CASSLLSYGMNTEAFF
NA	TRBV11-2	TRBJ2-7	TRBD2	15	TGTGCCAGCAGCGCTAGCGGGAGGGCCTCCTACGAGCAGTACTTC	CASSASGRASYEQYF
NA	TRBV9	TRBJ1-2	NA	15	TGTGCCAGCAGCCTAGGGGGGGGAGCTAACTATGGCTACACCTTC	CASSLGGGANYGYTF
NA	TRBV11-2	TRBJ1-2	NA	12	TGTGCCAGCAGCCGCACTAGTTATGGCTACACCTTC	CASSRTSYGYTF
NA	TRBV5-6	TRBJ2-6	NA	15	TGTGCCAGCAGTTTACAGGGATCTGGGGCCAACGTCCTGACTTTC	CASSLQGSGANVLTF
NA	TRBV14	TRBJ1-1	NA	17	TGTGCCAGCAGCCAAGGTGGAACAGGGAGAAGGAACACTGAAGCTTTCTTT	CASSQGGTGRRNTEAFF